This T cell receptor (beta chain) was recovered during a study of blood T cells in healthy people across ages. Study results and caveats: Per-million-T-cell TCR beta diversity fell roughly linearly with age. Donors of long life had a larger count of naive CD4+ cells and greater diversity than aged donors.

With a J-beta primer mix and a sample-barcoded 5' primer, a second PCR ran about 6 to 11 cycles. The template-switch adaptor, which had 12 random nucleotides, put a tag on each cDNA molecule. There were at least 2.5 million CDR3-containing paired-end reads obtained from each sample. TCRdb passed the 5' RACE reads through MiXCR, listing each CDR3 protein once. Seen here are some 1.4 million distinct CDR3 sequences, approximately 40% observed once, and the top ten hold 7% to 9.5%. The V segment lost 3 bases and the J segment 4 bases; nucleotides outside the gene matches: 12. CDR1 is DFQATT, CDR2 SNEGSKA, per germline (reference sequence). This CDR3 is 17 amino acids long. This clonotype was seen a handful of times. The antigen is not known.

The clonotype comes from a woman aged 18-29 years in good health. This chain connects TRBV20-1 to TRBJ2-1; 10 bases are shared with TRBD2. The specimen sequenced was blood. The DNA for the CDR3 is TGCAGTGCTAGGAAGCGGGAGGGCCCCGGTGTTTACAATGAGCAGTTCTTC. Protein: CSARKREGPGVYNEQFF.